The present TCR beta chain was sequenced within a study of cytomegalovirus exposure and HLA in healthy donors. Study background: A preliminary data release comprised tens of millions of unique TCRs obtained from HLA-typed donors.

General study results and limits: The presence/absence work took it that sequencing depth was about the same across donors.

A multiplex PCR was run with 60 Vbeta primers and 13 Jbeta primers. Sequenced by immunoSEQ multiplex PCR; TCRdb stores in-frame clones only, minus some. This repertoire shows about 190,000 clones, more than 75% found once; its top ten account for approximately 1.5%. Of note for this clone: Its antigen is not known.

The CDR3 is 16 amino acids. Germline V gene sequence: CDR1 SGHTS, CDR2 YDEGEE. Trimming cost V 0 bases and J 0 bases, with 10 bases left between them. The sequenced sample consisted of PBMCs. The chain joins TRBV5-8 to TRBJ2-1; D possibly corresponds to TRBD2 (5 bases). This TCR was sampled from a woman aged 18-29 years in good health and CMV-seronegative. The CDR3 coding sequence is TGTGCCAGCAGCTTGGAGAGGGTCAGCTCCTACAATGAGCAGTTCTTC. This encodes CASSLERVSSYNEQFF.